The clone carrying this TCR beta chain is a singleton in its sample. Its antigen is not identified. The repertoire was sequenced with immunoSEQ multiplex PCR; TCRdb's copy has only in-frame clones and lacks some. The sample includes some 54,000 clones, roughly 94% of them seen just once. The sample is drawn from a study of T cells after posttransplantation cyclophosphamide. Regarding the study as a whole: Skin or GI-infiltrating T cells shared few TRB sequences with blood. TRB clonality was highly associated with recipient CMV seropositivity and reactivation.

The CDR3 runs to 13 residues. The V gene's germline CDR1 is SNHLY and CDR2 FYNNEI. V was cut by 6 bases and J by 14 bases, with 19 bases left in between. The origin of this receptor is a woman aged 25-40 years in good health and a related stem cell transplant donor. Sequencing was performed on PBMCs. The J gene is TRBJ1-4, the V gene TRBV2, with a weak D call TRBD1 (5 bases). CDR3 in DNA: TGTGCCAGCAGGCAGGGCGGCTCCGGGTGGCTGTTTTTT. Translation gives CASRQGGSGWLFF.